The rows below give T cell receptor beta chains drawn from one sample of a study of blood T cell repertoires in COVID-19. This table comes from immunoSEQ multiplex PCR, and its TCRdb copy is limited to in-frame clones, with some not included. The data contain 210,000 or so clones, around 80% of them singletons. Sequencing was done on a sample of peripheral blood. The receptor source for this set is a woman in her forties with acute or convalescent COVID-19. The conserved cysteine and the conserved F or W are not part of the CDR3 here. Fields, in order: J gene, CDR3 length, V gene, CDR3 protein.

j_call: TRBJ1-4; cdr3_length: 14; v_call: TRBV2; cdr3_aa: ASREARWGANEKLF
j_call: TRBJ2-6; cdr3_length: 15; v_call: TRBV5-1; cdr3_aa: ASSSDRLRSGANVLT
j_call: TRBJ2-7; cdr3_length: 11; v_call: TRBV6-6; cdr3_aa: ASSSLDSGEQY
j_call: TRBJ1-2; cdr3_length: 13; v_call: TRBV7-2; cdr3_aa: ASSRGLQLNFGYT
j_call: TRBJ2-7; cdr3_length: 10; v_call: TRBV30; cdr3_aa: AFSGVRYEQY
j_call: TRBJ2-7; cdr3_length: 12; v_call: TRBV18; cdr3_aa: ASSSEQGPYEQY
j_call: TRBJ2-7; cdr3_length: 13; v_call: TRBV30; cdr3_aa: AWSGTSGGPREQY
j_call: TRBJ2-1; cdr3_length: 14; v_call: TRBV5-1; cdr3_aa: ASSLFRGRAGNEQF
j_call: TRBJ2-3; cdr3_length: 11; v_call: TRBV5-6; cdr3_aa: ASTRRGWDTQY
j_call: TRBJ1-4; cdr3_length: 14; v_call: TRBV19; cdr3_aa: ASSEPRWAGGEKLF
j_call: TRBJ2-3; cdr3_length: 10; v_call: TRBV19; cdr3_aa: ASSIQGGPQY
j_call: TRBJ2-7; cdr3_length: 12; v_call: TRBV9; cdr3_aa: ASSGVGVGHEQY
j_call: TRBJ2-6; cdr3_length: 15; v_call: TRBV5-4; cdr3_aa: ASTSGPSGSGANVLT
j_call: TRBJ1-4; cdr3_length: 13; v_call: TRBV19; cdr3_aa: ASSPRGTANEKLF
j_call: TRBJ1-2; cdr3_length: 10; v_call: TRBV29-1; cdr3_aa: SVEATSGGYT
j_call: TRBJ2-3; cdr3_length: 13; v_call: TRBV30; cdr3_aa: AWSAGGPSTDTQY
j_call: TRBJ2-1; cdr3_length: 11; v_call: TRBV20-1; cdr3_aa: SASLGQHNEQF
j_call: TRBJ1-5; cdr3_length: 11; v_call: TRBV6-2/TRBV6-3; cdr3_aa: ASSLQGYQPQH
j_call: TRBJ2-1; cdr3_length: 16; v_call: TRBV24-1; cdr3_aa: ATSDPTPGSLGWDEQF
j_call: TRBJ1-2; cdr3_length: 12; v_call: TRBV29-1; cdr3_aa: SVSSGQGNYGYT
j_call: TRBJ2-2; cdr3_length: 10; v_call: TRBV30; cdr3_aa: APLGCRTELF
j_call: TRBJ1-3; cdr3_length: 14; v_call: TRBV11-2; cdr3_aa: ASSLVTGLAGNTIY
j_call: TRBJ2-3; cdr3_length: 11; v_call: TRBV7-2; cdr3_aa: ASSRGSTDTQY
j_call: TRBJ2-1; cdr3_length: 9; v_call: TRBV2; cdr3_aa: ASTPKSEQF
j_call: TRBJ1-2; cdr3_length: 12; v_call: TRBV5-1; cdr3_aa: ASSLGTGSYGYT
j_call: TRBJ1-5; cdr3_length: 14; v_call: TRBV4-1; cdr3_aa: ASSQREGGPDQPQH
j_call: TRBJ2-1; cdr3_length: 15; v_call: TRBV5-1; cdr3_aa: ASSLTLTSGGDYEQF
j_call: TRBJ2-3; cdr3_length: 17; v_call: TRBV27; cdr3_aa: ASTPRGQGARRGTDTQY
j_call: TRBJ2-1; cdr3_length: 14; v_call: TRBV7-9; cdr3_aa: ASSLVAGTNLNEQF
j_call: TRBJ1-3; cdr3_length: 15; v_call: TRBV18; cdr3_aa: ASSRNSLLIEGNTIY
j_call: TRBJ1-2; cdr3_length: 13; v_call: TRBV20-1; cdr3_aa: SASYPRDSRYGYT
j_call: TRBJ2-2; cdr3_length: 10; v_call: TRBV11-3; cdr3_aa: ASSLHGGELF
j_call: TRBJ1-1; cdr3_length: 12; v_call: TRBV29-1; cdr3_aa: SVALGDMGTEAF
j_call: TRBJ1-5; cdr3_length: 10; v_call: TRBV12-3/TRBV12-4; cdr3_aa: ASGPGNQPQH
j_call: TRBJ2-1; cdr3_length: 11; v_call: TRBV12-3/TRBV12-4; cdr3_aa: ASSPPSPGEQF
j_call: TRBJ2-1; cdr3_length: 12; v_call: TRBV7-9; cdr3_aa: ASSPLAVYNEQF
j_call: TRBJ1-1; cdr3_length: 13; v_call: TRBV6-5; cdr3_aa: ASSRTGRTNTEAF
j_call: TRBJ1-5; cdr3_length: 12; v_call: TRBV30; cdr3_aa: ACGAILSNQPQH
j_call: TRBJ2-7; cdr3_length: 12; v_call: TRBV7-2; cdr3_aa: ASSPFKTSYEQY
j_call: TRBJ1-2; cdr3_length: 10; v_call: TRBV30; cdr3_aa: AWSRDRAGYT
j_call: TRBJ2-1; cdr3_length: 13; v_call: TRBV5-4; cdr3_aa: ASSEGQGFYNEQF
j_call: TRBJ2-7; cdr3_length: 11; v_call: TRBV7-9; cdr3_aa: ASSLSDLYEQY
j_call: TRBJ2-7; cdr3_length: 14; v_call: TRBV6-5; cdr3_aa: ASSSSTGTANYEQY